The 18 T cell receptor beta chains below all came from one sample that was sequenced in a study of prognosis after radiotherapy for stage I lung cancer. By two-round multiplex PCR, the TCR beta CDR3 was amplified from genomic DNA. First-round PCR used primers specific to each TRBV and TRBJ gene. One entry per CDR3 protein results from TCRdb running MiXCR on the multiplex PCR reads. The sample has approximately 30,000 distinct CDR3 sequences; more than 25% are singletons. Here the sequenced sample was PBMCs, taken before or after stereotactic body radiation therapy (not recorded which). Every receptor here comes from a donor aged 50 or older with non-small cell lung cancer.

This clonotype was recorded once. This rearrangement joins TRBV5-1 to TRBJ2-5; D not certain. Germline V lookup: CDR1 SGHRS, CDR2 YFSETQ. Deletions cut 1 base from V and 5 bases from J, with 9 bases between. The CDR3 runs to 13 residues. The DNA of the CDR3 is TGCGCCAGCAGCTTGAACAGTCGGGAGACCCAGTACTTC. Translating gives CASSLNSRETQYF.

This clonotype was recorded at least ten times. V and J are TRBV12-3 or TRBV12-4 and TRBJ2-7; TRBD2 matches 8 bases. With 1 base clipped from V and 0 bases from J, the junction kept 11 bases outside the gene matches. The CDR3 is 18 residues long. CDR3 sequence reads: CASSLGGRTIVSSYEQYF. As DNA, the CDR3 is TGTGCCAGCAGTTTAGGCGGGAGGACGATCGTAAGCTCCTACGAGCAGTACTTC.

This rearrangement joins TRBV7-2 to TRBJ2-2; TRBD1 or TRBD2 may be the D gene (5 bases each). Germline lookup yields CDR1 SGHTA and CDR2 FQGNSA. Trimming left V 5 bases short and J 0 bases short, with 16 bases between. The CDR3 sequence is 17 residues long. The CDR3 sequence: CASSPDSGASNTGELFF. In DNA, the CDR3 is TGTGCCAGCAGCCCCGACAGCGGCGCATCGAACACCGGGGAGCTGTTTTTT.

A word on this clonotype: Since a far larger clone is one base different, this is likely a read error. This chain joins TRBV6-4 and TRBJ2-1; possibly TRBD2 for D (7 bases). The CDR3 is made up of 17 amino acids. Germline assignment: CDR1 MRHNA and CDR2 SNTAGT. The V and J ends lost 6 bases and 2 bases respectively, with 20 bases between them. The CDR3 coding sequence is TGTGCCAGCAGGACCCCTAGAGGGGGGGCCCCCTACAATGAGCAGTTCTTC. Residues: CASRTPRGGAPYNEQFF.

This clonotype was observed at least ten times. The chain recombines TRBV6-1 with TRBJ1-1; possibly TRBD1 for D (5 bases). Germline values: CDR1 MNHNS, CDR2 SASEGT. The V gene lost 8 bases and the J gene lost 1 base, with 11 bases spanning the gap. This CDR3 has 13 amino acids. The CDR3 DNA sequence: TGTGCCAGCCGCGGGGGGGGGAACACTGAAGCTTTCTTT. Encoded protein: CASRGGGNTEAFF.

This clonotype was counted ten times or more. The gene calls are TRBV15 and TRBJ1-5; D might be TRBD1 (5 bases). The CDR3 totals 15 residues. V was clipped by 0 bases and J by 1 base, with 7 bases between them. The germline V gene encodes CDR1 LNHNV and CDR2 YYDKDF (reference sequence). The CDR3 coding sequence is TGTGCCACCAGCAGAGATAGGGGAAGCAATCAGCCCCAGCATTTT. Translating gives CATSRDRGSNQPQHF.

This clonotype has ten or more counts. The gene calls are TRBV3-1 and TRBJ2-7; maybe TRBD2 (6 bases). V was pared by 2 bases and J by 2 bases, with 19 bases between. The germline V gene has CDR1 LGHDT and CDR2 YNNKEL (reference sequence). The CDR3 sequence is 17 residues long. Here the CDR3 reads CASSQKGPGLQTYEQYF. The DNA of the CDR3 is TGTGCCAGCAGCCAAAAAGGTCCGGGACTCCAGACCTACGAGCAGTACTTC.

The table lists this clonotype with many counts. The chain uses TRBV28 and TRBJ1-1; a possible D gene is TRBD1 (5 bases). Trimming took off 5 bases at V and 0 bases at J, with 10 bases between the two ends. The germline gives CDR1 MDHEN, CDR2 SYDVKM. The CDR3 length is 14 residues. The CDR3 sequence is CASSRAGMNTEAFF. The DNA for the CDR3 is TGTGCCAGCAGTCGCGCAGGGATGAACACTGAAGCTTTCTTT.

This clonotype has a count of ten or more. This chain connects TRBV5-1 to TRBJ1-2, with 10 nucleotides matching TRBD1. CDR1 and CDR2 (germline): SGHRS, YFSETQ. This CDR3 is 13 amino acids long. V shed 4 bases and J 8 bases; nucleotides not matched to a gene: 5. DNA for the CDR3: TGCGCCAGCAGCCCCGGACAGGGGGAGGGCTACACCTTC. This gives the protein CASSPGQGEGYTF. The variable domain in full, with the rest retrieved from reference TRBV5-1 and TRBJ1-2, is KAGVTQTPRYLIKTRGQQVTLSCSPISGHRSVSWYQQTPGQGLQFLFEYFSETQRNKGNFPGRFSGRQFSNSRSEMNVSTLELGDSALYLCASSPGQGEGYTFGSGTRLTVV.

This clonotype was seen repeatedly, ten times or more. CDR3 sequence: CASSQGVNSYEQYF. DNA for the CDR3: TGTGCCAGCTCACAAGGAGTCAATTCCTACGAGCAGTACTTC. This chain uses TRBV18 with TRBJ2-7; D ambiguous. The CDR3 covers 14 residues. Germline V CDR1 and CDR2: KGHSH, LQKENI. V shed 4 bases and J shed 1 base, with 11 bases lying between them.

This clonotype was seen many times. The chain combines TRBV27 with TRBJ2-1; maybe TRBD1 (6 bases). The CDR3 has 14 residues. Germline V gene lookup returns CDR1 MNHEY and CDR2 SMNVEV (reference sequence). Trimming removed 2 bases at V and 7 bases at J, with 12 bases between. The CDR3 sequence is CASSLGQPENEQFF. DNA of the CDR3: TGTGCCAGCAGTTTAGGACAGCCAGAAAATGAGCAGTTCTTC.

At least ten counts were recorded for this clonotype. The rearrangement joins TRBV30 to TRBJ2-5, with D uncertain. V was clipped by 1 base and J by 2 bases, with 23 bases between them. The CDR3 extends over 18 amino acids. Germline V gives CDR1 GTSNPN, CDR2 SVGIG (reference sequence). CDR3 bases: TGTGCCTGGAGTGGTACAGAGCGACCCTTTAAAGATCAAGAGACCCAGTACTTC. Translated, it gives CAWSGTERPFKDQETQYF. The whole variable domain, remainder taken from reference TRBV30 and TRBJ2-5, is SQTIHQWPATLVQPVGSPLSLECTVEGTSNPNLYWYRQAAGRGLQLLFYSVGIGQISSEVPQNLSASRPQDRQFILSSKKLLLSDSGFYLCAWSGTERPFKDQETQYFGPGTRLLVL.

This clonotype has a count of ten or more. The rearrangement uses TRBV19 and TRBJ2-6, with D possibly matching TRBD1 (6 bases). This CDR3 comprises 15 residues. Per germline, CDR1 LNHDA and CDR2 SQIVND (reference sequence). V gave up 3 bases and J gave up 2 bases, with 8 bases separating them. CDR3 nucleotides: TGTGCCAGTAGTATGAAGGGGGCTGGGGCCAACGTCCTGACTTTC. Protein: CASSMKGAGANVLTF.

This clonotype occurred many times. This sequence joins TRBV6-1 and TRBJ1-5; maybe TRBD1 (6 bases). In germline, CDR1 is MNHNS, CDR2 SASEGT. V gave up 6 bases and J gave up 3 bases, with 15 bases separating them. CDR3 length: 15 residues. CDR3 protein: CASRSKTGINQPQHF. CDR3 sequence (DNA): TGTGCCAGCAGATCCAAAACAGGGATCAATCAGCCCCAGCATTTT.

This clonotype was recorded many times. This rearrangement joins TRBV7-9 to TRBJ2-1, with 8 bases aligning to TRBD1. Germline V CDR1 and CDR2: SEHNR, FQNEAQ (reference sequence). This CDR3 is 15 amino acids long. J was trimmed by 7 bases and V by 4 bases; bases with no gene match: 9. Here the CDR3 DNA reads TGTGCCAGCAGCTCCTCGCCACAGGGGGTTAATGAGCAGTTCTTC. Its translation is CASSSSPQGVNEQFF.

This clonotype showed up many times. The chain uses TRBV6-1 and TRBJ1-1; possible D gene TRBD1, 6 bases. The germline V gene has CDR1 MNHNS and CDR2 SASEGT. The length of the CDR3 is 13 residues. Trimming cost V 5 bases and J 4 bases, with 11 bases left between them. The CDR3 region is CASSRGAITEAFF. The DNA of the CDR3 is TGTGCCAGCAGTCGGGGGGCTATCACTGAAGCTTTCTTT.

This clonotype has at least ten counts. A much larger clone lies one base from this, so it may be a read error. The V and J genes are TRBV6-1 and TRBJ1-6; no firm D call. The germline gives CDR1 MNHNS, CDR2 SASEGT. The CDR3 runs 13 residues. The CDR3, as DNA: TGTACCAGCGGCCAATACCGGGATGGGGCCCTCCACTTT. Translation: CTSGQYRDGALHF.

The chain couples TRBV30 to TRBJ1-1; the D is unclear. The germline V gene has CDR1 GTSNPN and CDR2 SVGIG (reference sequence). Between the trimmed V and J ends, which lost 4 bases and 10 bases, there was a span of 7 bases. The length of the CDR3 is 9 residues. The CDR3 reads CAWKPGAFF. The CDR3 nucleotides read TGTGCCTGGAAGCCGGGAGCTTTCTTT.